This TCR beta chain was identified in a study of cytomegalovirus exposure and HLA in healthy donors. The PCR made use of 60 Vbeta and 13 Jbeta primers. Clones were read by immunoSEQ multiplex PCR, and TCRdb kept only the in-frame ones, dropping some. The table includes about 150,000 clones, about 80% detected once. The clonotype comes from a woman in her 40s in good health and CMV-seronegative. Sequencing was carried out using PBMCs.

Here the CDR3 reads CASSWGFSGSPYEQYF. The CDR3 DNA sequence: TGTGCCAGCAGTTGGGGCTTTAGCGGGAGCCCCTACGAGCAGTACTTC. This rearrangement joins TRBV6-5 to TRBJ2-5, with 9 bases that match TRBD2. The DNA matches TRBJ2-7 better at its end, which makes the J call doubtful. The germline gives CDR1 MNHEY, CDR2 SVGAGI. CDR3 length equals 16 residues.